One T cell receptor beta chain is described in this entry. Its specific antigen is unknown. Base qualities are missing; no much larger clone stands one base away. The sample originates from a study of preoperative IRX-2 immunotherapy in early breast cancer (dated by TCRdb to between 2018 and 2020). The treatment or condition label on this specimen signifies: preoperative locoregional IRX-2 cytokine immunotherapy. The samples were obtained from a phase Ib study in which preoperative, locoregional IRX-2 cytokine immunotherapy intended to prime immune responses was tested. Patients with early-stage breast cancer who were given IRX-2 before surgery served as donors. Receptor libraries were prepared by the immunoSEQ multiplex PCR assay. TCRdb stores this immuneACCESS table with in-frame sequences only. Part of the clones is absent; in the studies checked, under half of the shortfall reflects unresolved V genes, and no reason is known for the rest. The sample contains about 98,000 clones, 86% of them found a single time. Together, the top ten hold about 1.9% of the sample.

Reading from cysteine to phenylalanine, the CDR3 counts 14 amino acids. Only the CDR3 DNA stays, 42 bases, in frame from base 1. CDR1 MRHNA and CDR2 SNTAGT were looked up in the germline V gene. V loses 6 bases, J loses 5 bases, and the germline ends lie 17 bases apart. The source of this sequence is a human donor with breast cancer. In this chain, TRBV6-4 is recombined with TRBJ2-7; the D gene lacks a confident call. The material was tumor tissue, obtained after IRX-2 immunotherapy. The CDR3 amino acid sequence is: CASRALLGPHEQYF. The nucleotides are TGTGCCAGCAGGGCCCTCTTGGGCCCCCACGAGCAGTACTTC.